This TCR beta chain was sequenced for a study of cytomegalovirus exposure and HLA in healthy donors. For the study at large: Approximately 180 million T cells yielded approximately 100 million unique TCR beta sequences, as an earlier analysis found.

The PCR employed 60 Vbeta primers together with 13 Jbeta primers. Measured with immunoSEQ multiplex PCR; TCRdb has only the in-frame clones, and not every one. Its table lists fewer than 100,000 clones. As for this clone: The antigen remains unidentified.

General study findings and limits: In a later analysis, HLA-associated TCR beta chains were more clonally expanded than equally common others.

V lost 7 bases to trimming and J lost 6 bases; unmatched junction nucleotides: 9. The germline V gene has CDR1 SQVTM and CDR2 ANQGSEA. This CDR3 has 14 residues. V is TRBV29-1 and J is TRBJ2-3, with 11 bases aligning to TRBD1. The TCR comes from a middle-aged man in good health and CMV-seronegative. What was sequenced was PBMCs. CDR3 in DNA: TGCAGCGCATCCGGGACAGGGGGGAGTGATACGCAGTATTTT. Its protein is CSASGTGGSDTQYF.